The next 3 T cell receptor beta chains were all read from a single sample in a study of OX40 agonist ivuxolimab in advanced cancers. Sequenced by immunoSEQ multiplex PCR; TCRdb stores in-frame clones only, minus some. The sample consists of under 70,000 clones, around 89% of them appearing once. The sample consisted of CD4+ or CD8+ T cells sorted from blood, taken in a trial of the OX40 agonist ivuxolimab. The source of these receptors is an adult with an advanced solid tumor such as melanoma, head and neck, liver or kidney cancer.

The V gene is TRBV30, the J gene TRBJ2-1; 7 positions match TRBD2. The junction had 11 bases not matched to a gene; V was cut back by 2 bases and J by 7 bases. The V gene's germline CDR1 is GTSNPN and CDR2 SVGIG (reference sequence). CDR3 length equals 15 residues. CDR3 region: CAWSTGRRRLNEQFF. The CDR3 coding sequence is TGTGCCTGGAGTACCGGGAGGCGCCGGTTGAATGAGCAGTTCTTC.

This rearrangement joins TRBV5-4 to TRBJ2-3, with 10 bases identical to TRBD2. The CDR3 runs 16 residues. The V gene's germline CDR1 is SGHNT and CDR2 YYREEE (reference sequence). The junction had 9 bases not matched to a gene; V was cut back by 4 bases and J by 4 bases. The CDR3 region has the DNA TGTGCCAGCAGCCTAGTCCCAAGCGGGGGGGCAGATACGCAGTATTTT. Its translation is CASSLVPSGGADTQYF.

The chain employs TRBV11-2 and TRBJ2-5; tentative D call: TRBD1 (6 bases). Germline CDR1 SGHAT, CDR2 FQNNGV. This CDR3 region has 13 residues. V gave up 5 bases and J gave up 3 bases, with 10 bases separating them. CDR3 amino acids: CASSPGQKETQYF. For the CDR3, the DNA is TGTGCCAGCAGCCCCGGACAGAAAGAGACCCAGTACTTC.